This T cell receptor beta chain appears in the sequencing data of a study of blood T cell repertoires in COVID-19. Study-wide background: Spain, Italy and the United States supplied samples that represented acute and convalescent COVID-19. Sample material is recorded as cDNA or gDNA derived from T cells, B-cell-depleted T cells, or PBMCs.

In the original processing: Amplification from reference gene primers served as the basis for estimated nucleated cell counts. Sequenced by immunoSEQ multiplex PCR; TCRdb stores in-frame clones only, minus some. The V and J calls and the clone size are those of that table, but D and trimming were determined from the DNA. The profile covers about 130,000 clones, with around nine tenths appearing a single time and over 1% taken by the ten largest. CDR3 size: 10 residues. V was clipped by 4 bases and J by 10 bases, with 7 bases between them. Germline values: CDR1 MNHNY, CDR2 SVGAGI (reference sequence).

The TCR sequence derives from a woman aged 80 or over with acute or convalescent COVID-19. Material for sequencing was peripheral blood. The genes are TRBV6-6 and TRBJ1-1; no reliable D call. The CDR3 DNA reads TGTGCCAGCAGTTCCACGGGAGCTTTCTTT. This encodes CASSSTGAFF.